This passage covers 23 T cell receptor beta chains from one sample sequenced in a study of blood T cell repertoires in COVID-19. Sequencing used immunoSEQ multiplex PCR; TCRdb keeps in-frame clones, though not all of them. Of about 180,000 clones listed, 89% are singletons. Sequencing used peripheral blood. The source is a man between 18 and 35 years old who had recovered from COVID-19.

The chain recombines TRBV7-2 with TRBJ2-6; the match to TRBD2 covers 13 bases. Germline CDR1 is SGHTA and CDR2 is FQGNSA. V lost 5 bases, J lost 4 bases, and 11 bases stayed unmatched. This CDR3 spans 19 amino acids. The CDR3 region has the DNA TGTGCCAGCAGCCGGCCGGGGACTAGCGGGACCTCGGGGGCCAACGTCCTGACTTTC. Translation: CASSRPGTSGTSGANVLTF.

J is TRBJ1-2 and V is TRBV13, with 10 bases identical to TRBD1. The CDR3 loop spans 16 amino acids. The trim removed 6 bases at V and 1 base at J, leaving 8 bases unmatched. CDR1 and CDR2 (germline): PRHDT, FYEKMQ (reference sequence). The CDR3, as DNA: TGTGCCAGCAGTTCCGGGACAGGGGCCCTTAACTATGGCTACACCTTC. This codes for CASSSGTGALNYGYTF.

This clone was observed once. The chain is built from TRBV2 and TRBJ1-1, with unresolved D. V was clipped by 8 bases and J by 1 base, with 11 bases between them. The germline gives CDR1 SNHLY, CDR2 FYNNEI. The CDR3 consists of 13 residues. For the CDR3, the DNA is TGTGCCAGCTCGACTTTGGAGAACACTGAAGCTTTCTTT. Its protein is CASSTLENTEAFF.

The table lists this clone with a count of one. The V call is TRBV23-1, the J call TRBJ1-3; 9 bases fit TRBD1. TRBV23-1 is classed as an ORF, of uncertain function. V lost 6 bases to trimming and J lost 7 bases; unmatched junction nucleotides: 7. The CDR3 has 14 amino acids. Here the CDR3 DNA reads TGCGCCAGCAGACCGGACAGGGGAGGGAACACCATATATTTT. The encoded protein is CASRPDRGGNTIYF.

V usage is TRBV2 and J usage is TRBJ2-6, with 9 bases fitting TRBD1. The CDR3 has 15 residues. Germline CDR1 reads SNHLY; CDR2 reads FYNNEI. V shed 6 bases and J 2 bases; nucleotides not matched to a gene: 2. The CDR3: CASRGDRAGANVLTF. For the CDR3, the DNA is TGTGCCAGCAGAGGGGACAGGGCTGGGGCCAACGTCCTGACTTTC.

This rearrangement joins TRBV7-2 to TRBJ2-5; 7 nucleotides align to TRBD2. V was pared by 3 bases and J by 5 bases, with 9 bases of the junction left unmatched. Germline V CDR1 and CDR2: SGHTA, FQGNSA. The CDR3 consists of 15 residues. CDR3 region: CASSFRQAGRETQYF. CDR3 DNA: TGTGCCAGCAGCTTCCGCCAAGCGGGAAGGGAGACCCAGTACTTC.

The chain carries TRBV19 and TRBJ2-7; 9 bases line up with TRBD1. CDR1 is LNHDA and CDR2 is SQIVND in the germline V gene (reference sequence). The J segment lost 6 bases and the V segment lost 5 bases, leaving 11 bases of the junction unmatched. This CDR3 has 15 residues. The DNA of the CDR3 is TGTGCCAGTAGTGCACCGGGACAGGGCGTTTTCGAGCAGTACTTC. Protein product: CASSAPGQGVFEQYF.

The chain carries TRBV29-1 and TRBJ2-1; TRBD2 aligns across 10 bases. V gave up 3 bases and J gave up 2 bases; unmatched junction bases: 7. CDR3 length: 16 amino acids. Germline V CDR1 and CDR2: SQVTM, ANQGSEA. CDR3 protein: CSVDGRTSGTYNEQFF. CDR3 DNA sequence: TGCAGCGTTGATGGGAGGACTAGCGGCACCTACAATGAGCAGTTCTTC.

This clone was counted once. Other DNA sequences in this sample translate to the same CDR3. The chain couples TRBV3-1 (or the pseudogene TRBV3-2) to TRBJ1-2, with unresolved D. Germline V gene data show CDR1 as LGHDT and CDR2 as YNNKEL (reference sequence). This CDR3 is built from 11 residues. Trimming left V 2 bases short and J 10 bases short, with 8 bases between. This CDR3 reads CASSQRGTYTF. Written as DNA, the CDR3 is TGTGCCAGCAGCCAACGGGGAACCTACACCTTC.

This clone was seen more than once but under ten times. The chain joins TRBV27 to TRBJ1-2, with D perhaps TRBD1 (5 bases). The CDR3 sequence is 15 residues long. Germline CDR1 is MNHEY and CDR2 is SMNVEV (reference sequence). V dropped 0 bases and J dropped 7 bases, with 15 bases sitting between them. The CDR3 nucleotides read TGTGCCAGCAGTTTATCGATCGAACCCAGGGCTGGCTACACCTTC. Its translation: CASSLSIEPRAGYTF.

The chain carries TRBV4-2 and TRBJ1-4; 8 bases match TRBD1. Trimming removed 3 bases from V and 5 bases from J; junction bases left unmatched: 5. This CDR3 has 15 amino acids. Per germline, CDR1 LGHNA and CDR2 YNFKEQ. CDR3 nucleotide sequence: TGTGCCAGCAGCCAGAGTGACAGGGGAAATGAAAAACTGTTTTTT. It specifies CASSQSDRGNEKLFF.

The chain has TRBV6-5 and TRBJ2-1; 10 bases line up with TRBD2. Germline CDR1 and CDR2: MNHEY and SVGAGI. This CDR3 has 14 amino acids. With 7 bases clipped from V and 9 bases from J, the junction kept 9 bases outside the gene matches. CDR3 DNA: TGTGCCAGCAAGCTAGCGGGAGTATACGGTGAGCAGTTCTTC. Amino acid sequence: CASKLAGVYGEQFF.

This clone appeared once. The rearrangement joins TRBV4-3 to TRBJ1-6, with TRBD1 matching over 8 bases. Trimming at V came to 2 bases and at J to 9 bases, leaving 9 bases not matched to a gene. Germline V CDR1 and CDR2: LGHNA, YSLEER. The CDR3 loop spans 16 amino acids. The CDR3, as DNA: TGCGCCAGCAGCCAAAAACAGGGGGTTTACAGTTCACCCCTCCACTTT. Encoded protein: CASSQKQGVYSSPLHF.

The chain has TRBV3-1 (or the pseudogene TRBV3-2) and TRBJ2-6, with a weak D call TRBD2 (5 bases). The CDR3 runs to 13 residues. V lost 6 bases and J 2 bases, leaving 5 bases between the germline ends. CDR1 is LGHDT, CDR2 YNNKEL, per germline (reference sequence). The CDR3 bases are TGTGCCAGCAGGGAGGCTGGGGCCAACGTCCTGACTTTC. It codes for CASREAGANVLTF.

This chain uses TRBV21-1 with TRBJ2-7; the D call in the table, TRBD1, was not verified against the DNA. TRBV21-1 is labeled a pseudogene. There are 14 residues in the CDR3. The CDR3 sequence is CASSKGSGINEQYF. In DNA form, the CDR3 reads TGTGCCAGCAGCAAAGGTTCAGGGATCAACGAGCAGTACTTC.

This chain uses TRBV10-1 with TRBJ2-5; 8 bases line up with TRBD2. V was clipped by 6 bases and J by 2 bases; unmatched bases: 8. The CDR3 is 15 amino acids. Germline CDR1 is WNHNN and CDR2 is SYGVQD (reference sequence). The CDR3 protein is CASSPSGSRQETQYF. The CDR3 nucleotides are TGCGCCAGCAGCCCCAGCGGGAGTCGGCAAGAGACCCAGTACTTC.

The chain combines TRBV12-5 with TRBJ2-7, with 9 bases matching TRBD2. The CDR3 is 14 amino acids. Germline lookup yields CDR1 LGHNT and CDR2 FRNRAP. V lost 3 bases, J lost 0 bases, and 0 bases stayed unmatched. CDR3 in amino acids: CASGFSGSSYEQYF. The CDR3 region has the DNA TGTGCTAGTGGTTTTAGCGGGAGCTCCTACGAGCAGTACTTC.

The chain links TRBV3-1 (or the pseudogene TRBV3-2) to TRBJ2-7; maybe TRBD2 (5 bases). The germline V gene encodes CDR1 LGHDT and CDR2 YNNKEL (reference sequence). The CDR3 contains 15 residues. V was shortened by 0 bases and J by 2 bases, with 11 bases between the two germline ends. CDR3 sequence reads: CASSQDEGPPYEQYF. The DNA of the CDR3 is TGTGCCAGCAGCCAAGATGAGGGTCCTCCCTACGAGCAGTACTTC.

The chain recombines TRBV7-8 with TRBJ1-6; possible D gene TRBD1, 5 bases. The CDR3 covers 14 residues. The V gene lost 3 bases and the J gene lost 7 bases, with 10 bases spanning the gap. Germline lookup yields CDR1 SGHVS and CDR2 FQNEAQ. The CDR3 nucleotides are TGTGCCAGCAGCTTTGGAGGGGAAAATTCACCCCTCCACTTT. As protein: CASSFGGENSPLHF.

Written as DNA, the CDR3 is TGTGCCATCAGTGAGGAGAAGGAGACCCAGTACTTC. Translated, it gives CAISEEKETQYF. J is TRBJ2-5 and V is TRBV10-3; D remains unclear. Trimming removed 2 bases from V and 5 bases from J, with 6 bases in between. This CDR3 has 12 amino acids. Germline V lookup: CDR1 ENHRY, CDR2 SYGVKD.

In this sample, this clone turned up once. This chain joins TRBV6-2 or TRBV6-3 and TRBJ1-2, with D hard to call. The CDR3 consists of 13 residues. Germline V lookup: CDR1 MNHEY, CDR2 SVGEGT. The germline V and J ends were trimmed by 0 bases and 7 bases, with 9 bases remaining between them. CDR3 residues: CASSYSRTPGYTF. CDR3 DNA sequence: TGTGCCAGCAGTTACTCGAGGACTCCTGGCTACACCTTC.

The J gene is TRBJ1-5, the V gene TRBV28; 7 nucleotides line up with TRBD1. CDR1 and CDR2 from the germline V gene are MDHEN and SYDVKM. The CDR3 is 17 residues long. The J segment lost 0 bases and the V segment lost 2 bases, leaving 7 bases of the junction unmatched. CDR3 amino acids: CASSLGDRYYSNQPQHF. The CDR3 bases are TGTGCCAGCAGTTTAGGGGACAGATACTATAGCAATCAGCCCCAGCATTTT.

This chain links TRBV10-3 with TRBJ2-1; a possible D gene is TRBD1 (5 bases). Germline-derived CDR1 and CDR2 are ENHRY and SYGVKD. V shed 6 bases and J shed 4 bases, with 16 bases lying between them. The CDR3 is 15 residues long. CDR3 sequence (DNA): TGTGCCATCAGACCCCAGACAGCGCAATACAATGAGCAGTTCTTC. It yields the protein CAIRPQTAQYNEQFF.